The 23 T cell receptor beta chains in this list originate from one sample, sequenced in a study of blood T cell repertoires in COVID-19. Libraries were prepared by immunoSEQ multiplex PCR; TCRdb keeps only in-frame clonotypes and omits some of them. The sample has roughly 110,000 clones, over 60% seen once; the top ten hold 6.2%. The sequencing sample was made of peripheral blood. The origin of the receptors is an older man with COVID-19, enrolled during active disease.

This chain uses TRBV18 with TRBJ1-4, with D possibly being TRBD1 (6 bases). The germline gives CDR1 KGHSH, CDR2 LQKENI. CDR3 length: 14 residues. V lost 3 bases and J lost 5, with 10 bases in between. In DNA form, the CDR3 reads TGTGCCAGCTCACCGAACCAGGGGAATGAAAAACTGTTTTTT. Protein sequence: CASSPNQGNEKLFF.

This chain connects TRBV30 to TRBJ2-2, with a tentative D call TRBD2 (5 bases). V lost 0 bases and J lost 6, with 11 bases in between. The germline CDR1 and CDR2 sequences are GTSNPN and SVGIG (reference sequence). The CDR3 is 14 residues long. CDR3 nucleotides: TGTGCCTGGAGTGTACTCCTCGGGGCCGGGGAGCTGTTTTTT. Translated: CAWSVLLGAGELFF.

V gene TRBV5-1 combines with J gene TRBJ1-5; 8 bases match TRBD1. From germline, CDR1 is SGHRS and CDR2 YFSETQ. This CDR3 region has 14 residues. Trimming cost V 4 bases and J 4 bases; bases outside gene matches: 4. DNA of the CDR3: TGCGCCAGCAGCCCGGGACAGGAGAATCAGCCCCAGCATTTT. Its protein product is CASSPGQENQPQHF.

The chain uses TRBV3-1 (or the pseudogene TRBV3-2) and TRBJ1-1, with D hard to call. V gave up 1 base and J gave up 3 bases, with 9 bases separating them. Germline CDR1 and CDR2: LGHDT and YNNKEL (reference sequence). The CDR3 has 14 amino acids. CDR3 residues: CASSQGHRDTEAFF. For the CDR3, the DNA is TGTGCCAGCAGCCAAGGGCACCGGGACACTGAAGCTTTCTTT.

The chain combines TRBV11-2 with TRBJ2-3; 11 nucleotides match TRBD2. CDR1 SGHAT and CDR2 FQNNGV come from the germline V gene. The CDR3 totals 15 residues. Trimming removed 5 bases from V and 5 bases from J; junction bases left unmatched: 6. CDR3 sequence: CASSPLAGVLDTQYF. CDR3 bases: TGTGCCAGCAGCCCACTAGCGGGAGTGTTAGATACGCAGTATTTT.

The CDR3 DNA is TGCGCCAGCAGCCAAGCCGAGGTTTTAGGACAGGGCTATGGCTACACCTTC. Its translation: CASSQAEVLGQGYGYTF. The genes are TRBV4-1 and TRBJ1-2; 8 bases are shared with TRBD1. The CDR3 sequence is 17 residues long. J lost 4 bases, V lost 1 base, and 11 bases had no gene match. The germline V gene has CDR1 MGHRA and CDR2 YSYEKL.

The genes are TRBV18 and TRBJ1-5; no definite D call. This CDR3 contains 14 residues. Trimming cost V 3 bases and J 2 bases, with 8 bases left between them. Germline V gene lookup returns CDR1 KGHSH and CDR2 LQKENI. CDR3 loop: CASSPTVGNQPQHF. The CDR3 DNA sequence: TGTGCCAGCTCACCGACTGTGGGCAATCAGCCCCAGCATTTT.

The chain uses TRBV6-6 and TRBJ1-6, with 8 bases that match TRBD1. This CDR3 contains 14 residues. V lost 5 bases to trimming and J lost 12 bases; unmatched junction nucleotides: 9. Germline values: CDR1 MNHNY, CDR2 SVGAGI (reference sequence). CDR3 sequence (DNA): TGTGCCAGCAGTACCGGGACAGGTCGGAAACCCCTCCACTTT. Encoded protein: CASSTGTGRKPLHF.

This clone was picked up a small number of times. This chain joins TRBV14 and TRBJ2-1, with D possibly matching TRBD2 (6 bases). Looked up from germline, CDR1 is SGHDN and CDR2 is FVKESK. Between the trimmed V and J ends, which lost 6 bases and 2 bases, there was a span of 11 bases. CDR3 length: 14 amino acids. The CDR3 here is CASSPGRTYNEQFF. CDR3 nucleotide sequence: TGTGCCAGCAGTCCGGGGAGGACCTACAATGAGCAGTTCTTC.

The rearrangement links TRBV6-4 to TRBJ1-5, with 8 bases identical to TRBD1. There are 17 residues in the CDR3. The V and J ends lost 8 bases and 0 bases, in that order; junction bases with no gene match: 12. Germline CDR1 is MRHNA and CDR2 is SNTAGT. CDR3 DNA: TGTGCCAGCTACCAAAGGGACAGGTTCTATAGCAATCAGCCCCAGCATTTT. The encoded protein is CASYQRDRFYSNQPQHF.

The CDR3 DNA follows: TGTGCCAGCAGTTTTGGGGAACAGGGTGGGAACGAGCAGTACTTC. Its protein is CASSFGEQGGNEQYF. J is TRBJ2-7 and V is TRBV28; D possibly corresponds to TRBD1 (6 bases). The CDR3 sequence is 15 residues long. Trimming cost V 3 bases and J 5 bases, with 17 bases left between them. Per germline, CDR1 MDHEN and CDR2 SYDVKM. The full variable domain, in which reference TRBV28 and TRBJ2-7 provide the parts outside the CDR3, is DVKVTQSSRYLVKRTGEKVFLECVQDMDHENMFWYRQDPGLGLRLIYFSYDVKMKEKGDIPEGYSVSREKKERFSLILESASTNQTSMYLCASSFGEQGGNEQYFGPGTRLTVT.

The gene calls are TRBV2 and TRBJ1-2; D is unresolved. Trimming shortened V by 5 bases and J by 4 bases, and 17 bases separated the two germline ends. This CDR3 contains 15 residues. In germline, CDR1 is SNHLY, CDR2 FYNNEI. CDR3 sequence reads: CASSSKREVSYGYTF. For the CDR3, the DNA is TGTGCCAGCAGTTCAAAGAGGGAAGTGAGCTATGGCTACACCTTC.

This clone was counted a single time. The chain is built from TRBV28 and TRBJ1-5, with TRBD1 matching 9 bases. Germline CDR1 and CDR2: MDHEN and SYDVKM. With 2 bases clipped from V and 5 bases from J, the junction kept 7 bases outside the gene matches. The CDR3 has 16 residues. In DNA form, the CDR3 reads TGTGCCAGCAGTTTAGGGGGACAGGGAAGGGATCAGCCCCAGCATTTT. It yields the protein CASSLGGQGRDQPQHF.

A few counts support this clone. The genes are TRBV6-6 and TRBJ2-2; TRBD2 matches at 10 bases. This CDR3 has 16 amino acids. CDR1 and CDR2 from the germline V gene are MNHNY and SVGAGI (reference sequence). Trimming at V came to 2 bases and at J to 3 bases, leaving 3 bases not matched to a gene. As DNA, the CDR3 is TGTGCCAGCAGTTACGGGCTAGCGGGAGACACCGGGGAGCTGTTTTTT. Protein: CASSYGLAGDTGELFF.

This clone was observed a few times. V usage is TRBV11-2 and J usage is TRBJ2-1; 9 positions agree with TRBD2. Germline CDR1 reads SGHAT; CDR2 reads FQNNGV. The CDR3 length is 15 residues. V was pared by 0 bases and J by 6 bases, with 3 bases of the junction left unmatched. The CDR3 sequence: CASSLDSGRGNEQFF. DNA for the CDR3: TGTGCCAGCAGCTTAGATAGCGGGAGAGGCAATGAGCAGTTCTTC.

The V gene is TRBV19, the J gene TRBJ2-7; TRBD2 aligns across 15 bases. V was pared by 6 bases and J by 7 bases, with 13 bases of the junction left unmatched. This CDR3 spans 17 amino acids. The germline CDR1 and CDR2 sequences are LNHDA and SQIVND (reference sequence). CDR3 residues: CASSSRGLAGGPLEQYF. CDR3 bases: TGTGCCAGTAGCAGCCGGGGACTAGCGGGAGGCCCTTTGGAGCAGTACTTC.

The chain carries TRBV9 and TRBJ2-7, with TRBD1 matching 8 bases. The CDR3 extends over 13 amino acids. The germline CDR1 and CDR2 sequences are SGDLS and YYNGEE. Losses at the gene ends were 7 bases for V and 3 bases for J; bases not matched to a gene: 6. The CDR3 DNA follows: TGTGCCAGCCAGGGGACAGGAAGCTACGAGCAGTACTTC. Residues: CASQGTGSYEQYF.

The sample holds one count of this clone. The chain links TRBV18 to TRBJ1-1; no clear D. Trimming took off 0 bases at V and 10 bases at J, with 21 bases between the two ends. Germline V gene lookup returns CDR1 KGHSH and CDR2 LQKENI. The CDR3 is 16 amino acids. The CDR3 region has the DNA TGTGCCAGCTCACCACCGGAGGCACCTTACCTTCCCGGAGCTTTCTTT. It is translated as CASSPPEAPYLPGAFF.

The chain employs TRBV3-1 (or the pseudogene TRBV3-2) and TRBJ2-3, with TRBD2 matching 15 bases. V lost 4 bases, J lost 7 bases, and 9 bases stayed unmatched. The CDR3 runs 17 residues. Germline CDR1 is LGHDT and CDR2 is YNNKEL (reference sequence). CDR3 nucleotides: TGTGCCAGCAGCCCCCAGCTCGGGACTAGCGGGAGGTATACGCAGTATTTT. Translated, it gives CASSPQLGTSGRYTQYF.

This sequence joins TRBV4-2 and TRBJ2-7; 11 bases align to TRBD1. The germline V gene has CDR1 LGHNA and CDR2 YNFKEQ. The CDR3 totals 15 residues. V lost 4 bases, J lost 2 bases, and 4 bases stayed unmatched. CDR3 residues: CASSLGTGGPYEQYF. The CDR3 DNA sequence: TGTGCCAGCAGCCTCGGGACAGGGGGACCCTACGAGCAGTACTTC.

The V call is TRBV6-5, the J call TRBJ1-2; the D gene is possibly TRBD1 (5 bases). CDR3 size: 14 residues. Trimming stripped 7 bases from V and 6 bases from J, with 18 bases between. Germline V gives CDR1 MNHEY, CDR2 SVGAGI. Here the CDR3 reads CASTKGYTSNGYTF. The CDR3 nucleotides are TGTGCCAGCACAAAGGGGTACACTTCTAATGGCTACACCTTC.

As DNA, the CDR3 is TGTGCCAGCAGCTTGCAACAGGGGTATTCACCCCTCCACTTT. It is translated as CASSLQQGYSPLHF. The chain couples TRBV7-9 to TRBJ1-6, with 7 bases aligning to TRBD1. The CDR3 contains 14 residues. Trimming at V came to 3 bases and at J to 8 bases, leaving 4 bases not matched to a gene. The germline V gene encodes CDR1 SEHNR and CDR2 FQNEAQ (reference sequence).

V is TRBV14 and J is TRBJ2-3; 9 bases align to TRBD2. The V and J ends lost 0 bases and 6 bases, in that order; junction bases with no gene match: 10. The CDR3 is made up of 17 amino acids. Germline V CDR1 and CDR2: SGHDN, FVKESK. CDR3 bases: TGTGCCAGCAGCCAAGATCGGCTTAGCGGGAGCGGGGATACGCAGTATTTT. Residues: CASSQDRLSGSGDTQYF.